The entry below gives a single T cell receptor beta chain sequence along with its context. There is no known antigen for this receptor. Per-base qualities were not stored, and no clone one base away is much larger. This sample is part of a study of cytomegalovirus exposure and HLA in healthy donors (dated by TCRdb to about 2017). Describing the broader study: According to an earlier analysis of 550 to 750 of the donors, roughly 180 million T cells yielded roughly 110 million unique TCR beta sequences and approximately 300 Gb of sequence data. An early release that covered some 630 HLA-typed donors contained about 290 gigabases of sequencing data and around 85 million unique TCR sequences. Of the roughly 400 genotyped donors, approximately 80% fell in the genetic ancestry cluster associated with self-reported Caucasian donors. The study was designed to test whether signatures of past pathogen exposure could be identified by cataloging public T cell receptors. The study profiled the T cell repertoires of about 720 subjects by immunosequencing and related them to cytomegalovirus serostatus. Besides the first cohort of 500 to 700 subjects, a separate validation cohort made up of 120 different subjects was used. The study combined high-throughput TCR immunosequencing, statistical association of individual TCRs with disease status, and machine learning to predict cytomegalovirus infection status. In a later analysis, previously published TCR beta repertoires from roughly 710 donors were re-analyzed and high-resolution HLA genotyping was added so that TCR occurrence patterns could be studied. In the later analysis, no new phenotypic data were used to find candidate immune exposures; instead, reliance was placed on TCR beta sequences and their occurrence across donors. To decide whether each TCR beta V gene segment behaved as functional or pseudogenic, an earlier analysis of some 600 of the donors relied on high-throughput TCR beta sequencing. Alongside the repertoire data, information on donor age, sex, ethnicity and CMV serostatus was compiled. A later genetic analysis took genome-wide SNP genotypes for about three fifths of the 666 donors and used that subset as a discovery cohort. Every discovery cohort repertoire had been produced on one sequencing platform. Class I and class II HLA loci were covered by the typing at four-digit resolution. Typing coverage differed by locus: A, B, C, DRB1 and DQB1 were typed in roughly 620-630 donors, DQA1 in 500 to 550, DPA1 in 600 to 610, and DPB1 in just under 480. Because of strong linkage in the cohort, five DR-DQ haplotypes were treated as single units for association and clustering. Across approximately 420 genotyped donors of the cohort, an average of about 240,000 unique TCR beta nucleotide sequences per donor were sequenced, and 15% to 20% of those sequences were non-productive. The research as a whole found: In an earlier analysis of approximately 590 of the donors, most TCR beta V segments were observed in productive rearrangements about 87% or about 30% of the time, broadly matching IMGT annotations. Sequencing depth was assumed to be roughly uniform across donors in the presence/absence analyses, though that assumption may not hold. In both the original and validation cohorts, the classifier was reported to diagnose cytomegalovirus status with high specificity and sensitivity. The study gave a list of about 160 TCR beta chains associated with cytomegalovirus. In a later genetic analysis, a missense DCLRE1C variant was associated with V-gene and J-gene trimming of TCR beta chains, and the association was replicated in an independent cohort. Immune exposure information for the cohort was limited to CMV serostatus. Correlated functional status among segregating V segments might reflect linkage disequilibrium, but an unknown experimental factor could not be ruled out. In a later analysis, HLA-associated TCR beta chains were found to be more clonally expanded and to have lower generation probabilities than equally common non-associated chains. A further reported finding was that TCR beta sequences accurately predicted the HLA-A and HLA-B alleles for most subjects in the first cohort. In a later analysis, most CMV-associated TCR beta chains were found to appear HLA-restricted, with HLA associations seemingly driven largely by CMV exposure. According to a later analysis, parvovirus B19, influenza, CMV and Epstein-Barr virus appeared linked to several top co-occurrence clusters. This cohort had only TCR beta chains sequenced, and the lack of alpha or paired-chain data limited which features could be detected. A few of the identified cytomegalovirus-associated TCR beta chains were confirmed in vitro to be specific for cytomegalovirus antigens. Some IMGT-functional V segments, including TRBV6-2 and TRBV6-3, could not be told apart with the 87-base-pair reads, so those segments were excluded. Because counts were too low, roughly 18 rarely observed V segments, including chromosome 9 orphons, were left out of the earlier analysis of 500 to 650 of the donors. According to a later genetic analysis, donors in an Asian-associated ancestry cluster had fewer N-insertions in productive TCRs than the approximately 670-donor mean. At a false discovery rate of 0.05, a later analysis linked approximately 18,000 TCR beta sequences to specific HLA alleles. Most TCR sequences were seen in very few donors, while some public TCRs were found in many individuals. According to the authors, the approach could potentially be generalized to other disease states and immunological phenotypes. When HLA alleles, especially DR and DQ, strongly co-occurred, TCR associations were difficult to assign to individual alleles. Because HLA typing was missing for some donors at each locus, association tests included only the typed subset. The sequencing pipeline was judged likely to have produced a cluster of highly shared sequence variants as a technical artifact. In a later analysis, TCR association rates were found to vary across HLA loci, with the most associated TCRs seen for DRB1 alleles and the fewest for HLA-C alleles.

The cohort comprised 666 healthy bone marrow donors. Cohort members were all nominally healthy when sampled, although unrecorded immune exposures were likely present. The donor was CMV seronegative and was included in the group of a few hundred seronegative cohort members. Every donor gave a peripheral blood sample, and the peripheral blood mononuclear cells from that sample were used for TCR beta sequencing. The Qiagen DNeasy Blood Extraction Kit was used to extract genomic DNA from the blood cell samples. Receptors were amplified or captured by the immunoSEQ multiplex PCR assay. For the multiplex PCR, a mixture combining 60 forward primers for TCR Vbeta segments and 13 reverse primers for TCR Jbeta segments was used. A multiplex PCR assay on genomic DNA amplified the CDR3 region of rearranged TCR beta genes. On the Illumina HiSeq System, the amplified TCR beta libraries were sequenced as 87-base-pair reads. Per the source publication's procedure: A later analysis counted tens of millions of unique TCR beta chains across the 550 to 750 repertoires, and roughly 11 million of these chains were shared by at least two donors. Raw reads were error-corrected and collapsed into unique sequences with a nearest-neighbor algorithm that merged closely related sequences to remove PCR and sequencing errors. To assign V, D and J gene segments, CDR3 sequences were aligned to IMGT reference sequences. For a sequence to be retained, a match of at least six nucleotides was required to both a V gene segment and a J gene segment. A rearrangement was called productive if the CDR3 had no stop codons and remained in frame with V and J, and every other rearrangement was called non-productive. Following IMGT convention, CDR3 was defined as the stretch from the second conserved V-encoded cysteine to the conserved J-encoded phenylalanine. The earlier analysis of 500 to 750 of the donors excluded any sequence lacking an unambiguous match to a single V gene segment. In an earlier analysis of approximately 610 of the donors, V segments were called functional above 56.7% productive rearrangements and were called segregating when the between-donor standard deviation exceeded 5%. A statistical classification framework was built for diagnosing cytomegalovirus status from the catalog of TCR beta chain sequences. In a later analysis, V and J genes were assigned by comparing TCR nucleotide sequences against IMGT/GENE-DB human TR gene sequences. A later analysis assigned CDR3 sequences and most-parsimonious VDJ recombination scenarios with the TCRdist pipeline. In a later analysis, each TCR beta chain was defined by its CDR3 amino acid sequence together with its V-gene family, and reads lacking a unique V-gene family were excluded. To address suspected cross-contamination and a sequencing artifact, a later analysis removed around 600 highly shared, low-generation-probability nucleotide sequences. A later analysis calculated a clonal expansion index for each public chain from normalized within-repertoire ranks of inferred template counts. In a later analysis, generation probabilities were computed using a VDJ recombination model fitted to out-of-frame rearrangements, and the results were checked against IGoR. Hypergeometric tests were used in a later analysis to score TCR-TCR, TCR-HLA and TCR-CMV co-occurrence, with a repertoire-size bias correction applied to the TCR pairs. In a later analysis, false discovery rates were estimated by permuting HLA or CMV assignments 20 times. In a later analysis, co-occurring TCRs were grouped using DBSCAN, with TCRdist sequence similarity added in when clustering inside HLA-allele-positive subsets. For co-occurrence clustering, repertoires with fewer than 30,000 or more than 120,000 public chains were excluded, along with a handful of repertoires with anomalous nucleotide sharing. What TCRdb holds here is the immuneACCESS table cut down to in-frame rearrangements. Part of the clones is not present; checked against another copy, under half of the missing clones reflect an unresolved V gene, and the others are unexplained. V, J and clone size reflect that table, while D and trimming were determined from the DNA. A total of under 200,000 clones appear in this sample, around 78% of them only once. The ten largest clones take up approximately 3% of the sample.

Measured from the cysteine to the phenylalanine, the CDR3 is 16 residues long. The only DNA kept is the CDR3, 48 bases in frame from the first base. As encoded in the germline V gene, CDR1 is KGHSH while CDR2 is LQKENI. The germline V end is reduced by 6 bases and the J end by 0 bases; junction bases left unmatched: 7. Sequencing was performed on PBMCs. The V and J segments used are TRBV18 and TRBJ2-3; 9 junctional bases match TRBD2. The sequence came from a woman aged 35 to 49 in good health and CMV-seronegative. The CDR3 reads as follows: CASSLLAGASTDTQYF. The nucleotide sequence reads TGTGCCAGCTCTCTATTAGCGGGAGCTAGCACAGATACGCAGTATTTT.